Below, 17 T cell receptor beta chains from the same sample are listed, as sequenced in a study of blood T cell repertoires in COVID-19. Some clones are missing from TCRdb's copy, which holds only in-frame ones; the method was immunoSEQ multiplex PCR. The table lists approximately 300,000 clones, approximately 92% of them singletons, with approximately 7.5% in the top ten. Specimen: peripheral blood. The receptor source for this set is a woman in her thirties with COVID-19, enrolled during active disease.

The chain recombines TRBV6-2 or TRBV6-3 with TRBJ1-1; TRBD1 matches 8 bases. Trimming removed 4 bases from V and 1 base from J; junction bases left unmatched: 11. The CDR3 length is 17 residues. Germline assignment: CDR1 MNHEY and CDR2 SVGEGT. The CDR3 nucleotides are TGTGCCAGCAGTTTGAGAGGGGCAGGGGGCTGGAACACTGAAGCTTTCTTT. It specifies CASSLRGAGGWNTEAFF.

The chain has TRBV25-1 and TRBJ2-3, with 12 bases lining up with TRBD2. V shed 8 bases and J 5 bases; nucleotides not matched to a gene: 14. This CDR3 is built from 17 residues. Germline CDR1 is MGHDK and CDR2 is SYGVNS. This chain's CDR3 is CASRKIRLAGEIDTQYF. In nucleotides, the CDR3 is TGTGCCAGCCGAAAGATCAGACTAGCGGGAGAAATAGATACGCAGTATTTT. The full variable domain, in which reference TRBV25-1 and TRBJ2-3 provide the parts outside the CDR3, is EADIYQTPRYLVIGTGKKITLECSQTMGHDKMYWYQQDPGMELHLIHYSYGVNSTEKGDLSSESTVSRIRTEHFPLTLESARPSHTSQYLCASRKIRLAGEIDTQYFGPGTRLTVL.

This clone was seen once. The chain employs TRBV30 and TRBJ1-6; 7 nucleotides match TRBD1. V was clipped by 3 bases and J by 8 bases; unmatched bases: 4. Looked up from germline, CDR1 is GTSNPN and CDR2 is SVGIG (reference sequence). This CDR3 has 13 residues. The CDR3 coding sequence is TGTGCCTGGAGGGACAGGATGGATTCACCCCTCCACTTT. Protein product: CAWRDRMDSPLHF.

A few counts support this clone. The chain uses TRBV28 and TRBJ1-6; TRBD1 is a possible D gene (5 bases). CDR3 length: 15 amino acids. Trimming removed 6 bases at V and 10 bases at J, with 19 bases between. Germline CDR1 and CDR2: MDHEN and SYDVKM. CDR3 region: CASSPRAGTGSPLHF. The CDR3 bases are TGTGCCAGCAGCCCCAGGGCGGGAACGGGATCACCCCTCCACTTT.

This rearrangement joins TRBV24-1 to TRBJ2-3; TRBD2 matches at 14 bases. Trimming took 4 bases from V and 1 from J; bases not matched to a gene: 9. Germline CDR1 and CDR2: KGHDR and SFDVKD. The CDR3 contains 19 residues. CDR3 region: CATSDLTSGRAGGTDTQYF. Written as DNA, the CDR3 is TGTGCCACCAGTGACCTGACTAGCGGGAGGGCCGGTGGCACAGATACGCAGTATTTT.

The V call is TRBV28, the J call TRBJ2-7, with TRBD1 matching over 10 bases. V lost 5 bases and J lost 4; bases outside the gene matches: 11. The germline CDR1 and CDR2 sequences are MDHEN and SYDVKM. The CDR3 runs to 16 residues. The CDR3 loop reads CASSPMGGQGKYEQYF. As DNA, the CDR3 is TGTGCCAGCAGTCCTATGGGGGGACAGGGGAAATACGAGCAGTACTTC.

This chain links TRBV28 with TRBJ2-7, with TRBD2 matching 10 bases. The CDR3 runs 14 residues. The germline gives CDR1 MDHEN, CDR2 SYDVKM. After removal of 3 bases from V and 10 bases from J, the junction contained 9 bases not matched to a gene. CDR3 loop: CASSFLAGEGLQYF. CDR3 DNA: TGTGCCAGCAGTTTTCTAGCGGGGGAGGGCTTACAGTACTTC.

The rearrangement joins TRBV4-1 to TRBJ2-6; D remains ambiguous. Germline V CDR1 and CDR2: MGHRA, YSYEKL. Trimming took off 0 bases at V and 4 bases at J, with 10 bases between the two ends. CDR3 size: 16 residues. The CDR3 bases are TGCGCCAGCAGCCAAGAACGCGAGGTCGGGGCCAACGTCCTGACTTTC. It codes for CASSQEREVGANVLTF.

The V gene is TRBV27, the J gene TRBJ2-1, with 8 bases matching TRBD2. Germline V CDR1 and CDR2: MNHEY, SMNVEV (reference sequence). J lost 4 bases, V lost 5 bases, and 7 bases had no gene match. CDR3 length: 15 amino acids. This CDR3 reads CASSPLAEVYNEQFF. In DNA, the CDR3 is TGTGCCAGCAGTCCACTAGCGGAAGTTTACAATGAGCAGTTCTTC.

The chain is built from TRBV2 and TRBJ2-7; no firm D call. CDR1 is SNHLY and CDR2 is FYNNEI in the germline V gene. V lost 1 base and J lost 2, with 12 bases in between. The CDR3 is 15 amino acids. This CDR3 reads CASSEVDSSAYEQYF. The CDR3 DNA reads TGTGCCAGCAGTGAAGTCGACTCGTCCGCCTACGAGCAGTACTTC.

Only one count was recorded for this clone. The CDR3 is CASSHGSYEQYF. The CDR3 DNA reads TGTGCCAGCAGCCATGGCAGCTACGAGCAGTACTTC. The rearrangement links TRBV3-1 (or the pseudogene TRBV3-2) to TRBJ2-7; D remains ambiguous. Germline CDR1 LGHDT, CDR2 YNNKEL (reference sequence). V was cut by 3 bases and J by 3 bases, with 6 bases left in between. This CDR3 has 12 residues.

The chain employs TRBV5-4 and TRBJ2-5; 15 nucleotides line up with TRBD2. CDR1 SGHNT and CDR2 YYREEE come from the germline V gene (reference sequence). The CDR3 is made up of 16 amino acids. Trimming at V came to 3 bases and at J to 5 bases, leaving 5 bases not matched to a gene. In nucleotides, the CDR3 is TGTGCCAGCAGCTCCGGGACTAGCGGGAGGCGGGAGACCCAGTACTTC. It specifies CASSSGTSGRRETQYF.

This clone has only one observation. The V gene is TRBV4-2, the J gene TRBJ2-7, with a weak D call TRBD1 (5 bases). The CDR3 spans 13 residues. Germline CDR1 and CDR2: LGHNA and YNFKEQ. V shed 0 bases and J shed 9 bases, with 12 bases lying between them. The CDR3 bases are TGTGCCAGCAGCCAAGACAGGGCATCCGGGCAGTACTTC. Translated: CASSQDRASGQYF.

The V and J genes are TRBV5-1 and TRBJ1-4; no clear D. The CDR3 extends over 15 amino acids. Trimming removed 1 base from V and 7 bases from J, with 14 bases in between. Germline V gene sequence: CDR1 SGHRS, CDR2 YFSETQ. The CDR3 DNA reads TGCGCCAGCAGCTTGAGGTGGCAGGAGGGTGAAAAACTGTTTTTT. This translates into CASSLRWQEGEKLFF.

V gene TRBV30 combines with J gene TRBJ1-2; the D gene is possibly TRBD1 (6 bases). CDR1 GTSNPN and CDR2 SVGIG come from the germline V gene (reference sequence). V was trimmed by 2 bases and J by 4 bases, leaving 20 bases between them. The CDR3 is 16 residues long. The CDR3 DNA reads as TGTGCCTGGAGTTCAATGATGGGGGGGCCTGCCTATGGCTACACCTTC. Translated, it gives CAWSSMMGGPAYGYTF.

This chain connects TRBV24-1 to TRBJ2-1, with a weak D call TRBD2 (5 bases). Looked up from germline, CDR1 is KGHDR and CDR2 is SFDVKD. The V end was cut by 5 bases, the J end by 0 bases, with 16 bases between. The CDR3 is 17 amino acids. This chain's CDR3 is CATSGLSGLSSYNEQFF. In DNA, the CDR3 is TGTGCCACCAGTGGGCTGAGCGGACTTAGCTCCTACAATGAGCAGTTCTTC.

The rearrangement links TRBV6-2 or TRBV6-3 to TRBJ2-7, with 12 nucleotides matching TRBD2. This CDR3 is built from 21 residues. Germline V gives CDR1 MNHEY, CDR2 SVGEGT. After removal of 4 bases from V and 0 bases from J, the junction contained 19 bases not matched to a gene. DNA of the CDR3: TGTGCCAGCAGTTGTGGTGACCCGGGACTAGCGGGTACAAAGAGCTCCTACGAGCAGTACTTC. Protein sequence: CASSCGDPGLAGTKSSYEQYF.